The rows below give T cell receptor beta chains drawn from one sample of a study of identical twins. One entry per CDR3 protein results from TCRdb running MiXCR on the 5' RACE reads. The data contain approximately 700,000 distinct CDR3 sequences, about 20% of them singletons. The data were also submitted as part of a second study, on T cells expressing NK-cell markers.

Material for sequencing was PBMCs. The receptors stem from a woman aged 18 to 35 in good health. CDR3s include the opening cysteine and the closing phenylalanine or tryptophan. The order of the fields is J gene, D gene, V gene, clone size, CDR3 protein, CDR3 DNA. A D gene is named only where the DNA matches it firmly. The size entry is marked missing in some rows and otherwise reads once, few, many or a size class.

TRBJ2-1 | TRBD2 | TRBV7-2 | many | CASSLLGLAGGGEQFF | TGTGCCAGCAGTCTGTTGGGACTAGCGGGAGGAGGTGAGCAGTTCTTC
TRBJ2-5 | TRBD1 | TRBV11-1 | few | CASSRLKQKGQGKGETQYF | TGTGCCAGCAGCCGACTGAAACAGAAGGGACAGGGGAAGGGAGAGACCCAGTACTTC
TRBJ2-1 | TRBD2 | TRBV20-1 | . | CSASAGLAENEQFF | TGCAGTGCTTCGGCGGGGCTAGCGGAAAATGAGCAGTTCTTC
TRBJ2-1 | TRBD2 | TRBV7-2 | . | CASSRGSGGDAEQFF | TGTGCCAGCAGCAGAGGTAGCGGGGGGGACGCTGAGCAGTTCTTC
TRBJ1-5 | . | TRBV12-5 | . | CASALRDQPQHF | TGTGCTAGTGCCCTGCGGGATCAGCCCCAGCATTTT
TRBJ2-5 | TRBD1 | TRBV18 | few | CASSPPSRGTGSETQYF | TGTGCCAGCTCACCACCAAGTCGGGGGACAGGGTCAGAGACCCAGTACTTC
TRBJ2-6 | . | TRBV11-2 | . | CASSPDRTGANVLTF | TGTGCCAGCAGCCCTGACAGGACTGGGGCCAACGTCCTGACTTTC
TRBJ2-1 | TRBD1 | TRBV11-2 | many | CASRPSPWTGDKRSYNEQFF | TGTGCCAGCAGACCCAGCCCCTGGACAGGGGACAAACGCTCCTACAATGAGCAGTTCTTC
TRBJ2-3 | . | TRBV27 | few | CASSLRARATVGTDTQYF | TGTGCCAGCAGTTTACGGGCGCGGGCGACGGTCGGAACAGATACGCAGTATTTT
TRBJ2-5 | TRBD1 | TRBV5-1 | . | CASSGEGAPETQCF | TGCGCCAGCAGCGGAGAGGGGGCCCCAGAGACCCAGTGCTTC
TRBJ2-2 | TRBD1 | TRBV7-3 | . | CASSSRTGITGELFF | TGTGCCAGCAGCTCACGGACAGGGATCACCGGGGAGCTGTTTTTT
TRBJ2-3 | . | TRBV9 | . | CASSVGLEGSPRTQYF | TGTGCCAGCAGCGTAGGGCTCGAGGGGAGTCCCCGGACGCAGTATTTT
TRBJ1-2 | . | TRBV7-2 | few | CASSFLRRDYGYTF | TGTGCCAGCAGCTTCCTCAGGAGAGACTATGGCTACACCTTC
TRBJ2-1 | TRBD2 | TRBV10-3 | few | CAIRGTSLGNEQFF | TGTGCCATCAGAGGGACTAGCCTAGGCAATGAGCAGTTCTTC
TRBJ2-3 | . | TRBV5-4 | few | CASTQGGDTQYF | TGTGCCAGCACCCAGGGGGGAGATACGCAGTATTTT
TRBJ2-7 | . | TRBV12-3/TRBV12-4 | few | CASSLRVQGLYEQYF | TGTGCCAGCAGTTTAAGGGTACAGGGCCTTTACGAGCAGTACTTC
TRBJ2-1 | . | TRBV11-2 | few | CAATGITGEQFF | TGTGCCGCCACAGGGATAACGGGTGAGCAGTTCTTC
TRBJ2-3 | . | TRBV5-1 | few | CASSLERGGTDTQYF | TGCGCCAGCAGCTTGGAACGAGGGGGGACAGATACGCAGTATTTT
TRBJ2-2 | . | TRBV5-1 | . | CASRTGLLAGQSSQNTGELFF | TGCGCCAGCAGGACAGGGCTTCTAGCGGGTCAAAGTTCCCAGAACACCGGGGAGCTGTTTTTT
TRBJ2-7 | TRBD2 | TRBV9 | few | CASWRLAGGREQYF | TGTGCCAGCTGGAGACTAGCGGGAGGGCGCGAGCAGTACTTC
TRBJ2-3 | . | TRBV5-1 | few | CASGRGVGPDTQYF | TGCGCCAGCGGGCGCGGGGTGGGGCCAGATACGCAGTATTTT
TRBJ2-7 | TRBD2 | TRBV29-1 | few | CSVGSASGGFEQYF | TGCAGCGTTGGGTCGGCTAGCGGGGGGTTTGAGCAGTACTTC
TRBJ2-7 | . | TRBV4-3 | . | CASSQSDRTHEQYF | TGCGCCAGCAGCCAATCCGACAGGACCCACGAGCAGTACTTC
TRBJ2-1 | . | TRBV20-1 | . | CSAKGGLPYNEQFF | TGCAGTGCTAAGGGGGGACTGCCCTACAATGAGCAGTTCTTC
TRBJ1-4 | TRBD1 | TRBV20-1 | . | CSAPSPQGVGEKLFF | TGCAGTGCTCCCAGCCCACAGGGGGTTGGTGAAAAACTGTTTTTT
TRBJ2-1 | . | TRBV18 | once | CASSPPGLDYNEQFF | TGTGCCAGCTCACCTCCGGGACTGGACTACAATGAGCAGTTCTTC
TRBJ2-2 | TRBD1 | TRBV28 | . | CASSYPGQGGPGELFF | TGTGCCAGCAGTTATCCGGGACAGGGAGGTCCCGGGGAGCTGTTTTTT
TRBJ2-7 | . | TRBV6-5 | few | CASSPGYGEQYF | TGTGCCAGCAGCCCGGGTTACGGCGAGCAGTACTTC
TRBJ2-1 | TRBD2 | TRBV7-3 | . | CASSLGLAGSRQFF | TGTGCCAGCAGCTTAGGACTAGCGGGGTCCAGGCAGTTCTTC
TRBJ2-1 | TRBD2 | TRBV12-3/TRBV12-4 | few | CASSLVAGVLEQFF | TGTGCCAGCAGTTTAGTAGCGGGGGTCTTGGAGCAGTTCTTC
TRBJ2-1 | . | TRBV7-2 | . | CASSQRGSGVNEQFF | TGTGCCAGCAGCCAGAGGGGCTCCGGAGTAAATGAGCAGTTCTTC
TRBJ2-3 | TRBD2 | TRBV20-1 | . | CSAVLLAADTDTQYF | TGCAGTGCTGTTCTCCTAGCGGCCGACACAGATACGCAGTATTTT
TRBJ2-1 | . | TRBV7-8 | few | CASARGRRRARDNEQFF | TGTGCCAGCGCACGAGGACGGAGGCGGGCTCGCGACAATGAGCAGTTCTTC
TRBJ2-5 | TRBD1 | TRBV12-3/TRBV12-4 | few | CASRNFGTGSETQYF | TGTGCCAGCAGGAATTTCGGGACAGGGAGCGAGACCCAGTACTTC
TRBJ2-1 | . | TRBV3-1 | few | CASSQFGQDNEQFF | TGTGCCAGCAGCCAATTCGGGCAGGACAATGAGCAGTTCTTC
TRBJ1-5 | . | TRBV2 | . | CASMGRAGNQPQHF | TGTGCCAGCATGGGTAGAGCTGGCAATCAGCCCCAGCATTTT
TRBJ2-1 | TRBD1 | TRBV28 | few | CASERSDRGNEQFF | TGTGCCAGCGAACGCTCGGACAGGGGCAATGAGCAGTTCTTC
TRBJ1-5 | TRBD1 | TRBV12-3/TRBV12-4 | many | CASSSGTGGQPQHF | TGTGCCAGCAGTTCCGGGACAGGGGGCCAGCCCCAGCATTTT
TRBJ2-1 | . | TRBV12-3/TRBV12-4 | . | CASSEPKPNEQFF | TGTGCCAGCTCCGAGCCTAAACCGAATGAGCAGTTCTTC
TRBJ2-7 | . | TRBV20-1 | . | CSARDPAHNEQYF | TGCAGTGCTAGAGACCCAGCCCACAACGAGCAGTACTTC
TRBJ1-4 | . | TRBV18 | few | CASSGSENEKLFF | TGTGCCAGCTCGGGGTCAGAGAATGAAAAACTGTTTTTT
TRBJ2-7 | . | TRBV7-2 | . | CASSLGPNSYEQYF | TGTGCCAGCAGCTTAGGTCCGAACTCCTACGAGCAGTACTTC
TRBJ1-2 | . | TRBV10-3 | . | CAIGAGGGYTF | TGTGCCATCGGAGCTGGCGGGGGCTACACCTTC
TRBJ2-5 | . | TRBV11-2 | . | CASSFRDTRRETQYF | TGTGCCAGCAGCTTCCGGGACACCCGAAGGGAGACCCAGTACTTC
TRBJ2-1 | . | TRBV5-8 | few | CASHGMANNEQFF | TGTGCCAGCCACGGGATGGCTAACAATGAGCAGTTCTTC
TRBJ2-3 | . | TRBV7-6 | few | CASRYQTADTQYF | TGTGCCAGCAGATACCAAACCGCAGATACGCAGTATTTT
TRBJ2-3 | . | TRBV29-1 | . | CSAQAWGKGDTQYF | TGCAGCGCCCAAGCGTGGGGGAAGGGGGATACGCAGTATTTT
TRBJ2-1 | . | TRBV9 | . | CASSHSWWQIGNEQFF | TGTGCCAGCAGCCACTCCTGGTGGCAGATAGGCAATGAGCAGTTCTTC
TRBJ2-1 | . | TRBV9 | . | CASSVWGGGNEQFF | TGTGCCAGCAGCGTCTGGGGAGGAGGGAATGAGCAGTTCTTC
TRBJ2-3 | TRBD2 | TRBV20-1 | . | CSARKLAGDTDTQYF | TGCAGTGCTAGGAAGCTAGCGGGGGACACAGATACGCAGTATTTT
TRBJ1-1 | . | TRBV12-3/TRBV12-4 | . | CASSPRRGREWGEAFF | TGTGCCAGCAGCCCCCGACGGGGGCGGGAATGGGGTGAAGCTTTCTTT
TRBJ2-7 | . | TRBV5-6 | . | CASSLLRFLTYEQYF | TGTGCCAGCAGCTTGTTACGGTTCTTAACCTACGAGCAGTACTTC
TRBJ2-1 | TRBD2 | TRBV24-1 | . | CATTSGGPSYNEQFF | TGTGCCACCACTAGCGGGGGGCCTTCCTACAATGAGCAGTTCTTC
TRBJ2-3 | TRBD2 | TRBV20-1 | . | CSATAGTSGDTQYF | TGCAGTGCTACCGCCGGGACTAGCGGCGATACGCAGTATTTT
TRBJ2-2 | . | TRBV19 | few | CAARQAANTGELFF | TGTGCCGCCCGACAGGCGGCGAACACCGGGGAGCTGTTTTTT
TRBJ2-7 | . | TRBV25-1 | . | CASSEPSRQTYEQYF | TGTGCCAGCAGTGAACCCTCGAGGCAGACCTACGAGCAGTACTTC
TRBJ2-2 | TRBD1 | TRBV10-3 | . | CAISASGTGNTGELFF | TGTGCCATCAGTGCCTCAGGGACAGGGAACACCGGGGAGCTGTTTTTT
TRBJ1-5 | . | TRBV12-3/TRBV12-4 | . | CASSLTWGDQPQHF | TGTGCCAGCAGTTTGACCTGGGGGGACCAGCCCCAGCATTTT
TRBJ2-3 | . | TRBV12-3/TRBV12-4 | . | CASSFVTLGDTQYF | TGTGCCAGCAGTTTCGTGACCTTAGGAGATACGCAGTATTTT
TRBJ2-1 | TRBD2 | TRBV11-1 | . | CASSLGSLAGKPNYNEQFF | TGTGCCAGCAGCTTAGGCTCTTTAGCGGGAAAACCCAATTACAATGAGCAGTTCTTC